This record covers a single T cell receptor beta chain. This entry comes from a study of blood T cell repertoires in COVID-19. For the study at large: The study drew acute and convalescent COVID-19 samples from the United States, Italy and Spain. The analysed material was cDNA or gDNA that came from T cells, B-cell-depleted T cells, or PBMCs.

V gave up 5 bases and J gave up 8 bases, with 24 bases separating them. CDR1 and CDR2 (germline): MNHEY, SMNVEV (reference sequence). The CDR3 is 16 residues long. In the original processing: Amplification with reference gene primers provided the estimates of nucleated cell counts. The protocol was immunoSEQ multiplex PCR, while the TCRdb copy is restricted to in-frame clones and leaves out a portion. V, J and clone size reflect that table, while D and trimming were determined from the DNA. Of 210,000 or so clones listed, 70% to 90% are singletons. The receptor was isolated from a man between 18 and 35 years old with active or convalescent COVID-19. The V and J genes are TRBV27 and TRBJ1-2; D perhaps matches TRBD1 (5 bases). The sequenced sample consisted of peripheral blood. CDR3 region: CASSRGAGQPKGGYTF. The CDR3 DNA sequence: TGTGCCAGCAGTCGTGGGGCAGGTCAACCTAAGGGGGGCTACACCTTC.